This T cell receptor (beta chain) was sequenced during a study of T cell responses to AZD1222 COVID-19 vaccine. Broader study findings: Baseline seropositivity characterized only 5 or 6 AZD1222 recipients.

This CDR3 contains 19 residues. The V segment lost 1 base and the J segment 6 bases; nucleotides outside the gene matches: 17. The germline V gene encodes CDR1 MDHEN and CDR2 SYDVKM. As concerns this clone: Antigen: not known.

Repertoires were generated with immunoSEQ multiplex PCR, while TCRdb's copy carries only in-frame clones and drops some. The data show 150,000 to 200,000 clones, approximately 90% seen once. The source is an adult who received the AZD1222 COVID-19 vaccine. The J gene is TRBJ1-5, the V gene TRBV28; 8 bases fit TRBD1. The specimen was peripheral blood, collected 28 days after the second AZD1222 dose. The CDR3 bases are TGTGCCAGCAGTTTATTCTCGTCTGGCGACAGGGGCTCGGGTCAGCCCCAGCATTTT. Protein: CASSLFSSGDRGSGQPQHF.